The clone carrying this T cell receptor beta chain turned up a few times. Its antigen remains unknown. The sample is drawn from a study of beta chain features in type 1 diabetes. Overall study results and limits: Amplification by PCR could prefer shorter templates, with the same effect in patients and controls. Patients with Type 1 diabetes showed moderately but significantly shorter TCRB CDR3s in all four CD4+ subsets. TCRB repertoires of naive, central memory and Treg cells appeared more similar among patients than among healthy donors.

V lost 1 base to trimming and J lost 2 bases; unmatched junction nucleotides: 5. The germline V gene has CDR1 MGHRA and CDR2 YSYEKL. CDR3 length: 17 amino acids. It was one heparinised blood draw, averaging about 116 mL, that each donor gave. Of the isolated RNA, all was reverse transcribed, and so the sequenced material was expressed TCRB transcripts. Clones were read by immunoSEQ multiplex PCR, and TCRdb kept only the in-frame ones, dropping some. The sample gives a few hundred thousand clones, around 13% of which show up once; around 0.0099% is in the top ten. The sequenced sample consisted of naive CD4+ T cells from blood. J is TRBJ2-5 and V is TRBV4-1; 12 nucleotides match TRBD2. The TCR sequence derives from a woman aged 18 to 35 with type 1 diabetes. DNA of the CDR3: TGCGCCAGCAGCCAAGCTAGCGGGGGGGTTTTTCAAGAGACCCAGTACTTC. Translation: CASSQASGGVFQETQYF.